This T cell receptor (beta chain) was sequenced in a study of neoadjuvant nivolumab and ipilimumab in lung cancer. Study-wide results and limits: From pretherapy to surgery, tumor richness and clonality rose with dual therapy.

With regard to this clone: What it binds is unknown.

Germline V CDR1 and CDR2: SGHRS, YFSETQ. The V end lost 4 bases, the J end lost 7 bases, and 23 bases lay between the germline ends. This CDR3 has 17 amino acids. Data came from immunoSEQ multiplex PCR; TCRdb stores just in-frame clones and leaves some out. The repertoire consists of approximately 30,000 clones, with around nine tenths occurring once and the leading ten covering about 5%. The chain employs TRBV5-1 and TRBJ1-4, with D uncertain. This receptor was obtained from an adult with non-small cell lung cancer. The sample consisted of peripheral blood, taken after neoadjuvant nivolumab, alone or with ipilimumab, at or shortly before surgery. The CDR3 is CASSARERKKGGEKLFF. The CDR3 region has the DNA TGCGCCAGCAGCGCCCGGGAGCGCAAGAAGGGTGGTGAAAAACTGTTTTTT.